This T cell receptor beta chain was identified in a study of T cells in Graves' hyperthyroidism and ophthalmopathy. The wider study: Prior to any treatment, at the point of initial diagnosis, peripheral blood was collected.

Using RNA transcripts as the source, TCR beta CDR3 regions were amplified. In the first-round RT-PCR of the TCR CDR3, the HTBI primer set was used. TCRdb re-analysed the multiplex PCR reads in MiXCR, keeping a single row per CDR3 protein. The sample holds approximately 520,000 distinct CDR3 sequences, less than 25% seen once. V lost 2 bases to trimming and J lost 4 bases, with 14 bases between them. The CDR3 covers 15 residues. In germline, CDR1 is SGHTA, CDR2 FQGNSA. The chain carries TRBV7-2 and TRBJ1-1; no clear D gene. Material: blood. This receptor was identified in a man aged 18 to 29 with Graves' hyperthyroidism. The CDR3 protein is CASSLRPRPGTEAFF. The CDR3 nucleotides read TGTGCCAGCAGCTTACGCCCACGCCCGGGCACTGAAGCTTTCTTT.